A selection of T cell receptor beta chains follows, all from one sample in a study of blood T cell repertoires in COVID-19. Clones were read by immunoSEQ multiplex PCR, and TCRdb kept only the in-frame ones, dropping some. The data hold some 250,000 clones, with about 89% observed a single time. What was sequenced was PBMCs or T cells enriched from blood (not recorded which). Receptor source: a man aged 40-49 years who had recovered from COVID-19. Each CDR3 is given with its conserved first and last residue. The order of the fields is clone size, J gene, D gene, V gene, CDR3 protein, CDR3 DNA. D genes are given only for firm matches. Rows give clone size only sometimes, using once, few, many, or a class for an expanded clone.

NA | TRBJ2-7 | NA | TRBV6-5 | CASSSSTVPSSYEQYF | NA
NA | TRBJ2-7 | TRBD2 | TRBV6-5 | CASSYLEGGRDEQYF | TGTGCCAGCAGTTACTTAGAAGGCGGGAGAGACGAGCAGTACTTC
NA | TRBJ1-2 | NA | TRBV9 | CASSEEEAGTNYGYTF | TGTGCCAGCAGCGAAGAGGAAGCTGGTACTAACTATGGCTACACCTTC
NA | TRBJ2-1 | TRBD2 | TRBV7-9 | CASSLIPAGNNEQFF | TGTGCCAGCAGCTTAATTCCAGCGGGAAACAATGAGCAGTTCTTC
NA | TRBJ1-5 | NA | TRBV10-3 | CAIRTEGGNQPQHF | TGTGCCATCAGAACAGAGGGGGGCAATCAGCCCCAGCATTTT
NA | TRBJ1-5 | NA | TRBV11-3 | CASSLSAGLGNQPQHF | TGTGCCAGCAGCTTAAGCGCAGGGTTGGGCAATCAGCCCCAGCATTTT
NA | TRBJ2-1 | NA | TRBV28 | CASSLFVLPTGDSESSYNEQFF | TGTGCCAGCAGTTTATTCGTTCTTCCGACAGGCGATTCGGAAAGCTCCTACAATGAGCAGTTCTTC
NA | TRBJ1-2 | NA | TRBV9 | CASSVATDYGYTF | TGTGCCAGCAGCGTAGCGACAGACTATGGCTACACCTTC
NA | TRBJ1-1 | NA | TRBV11-3 | CASSPHGGGFTEAFF | TGTGCCAGCAGCCCTCACGGCGGGGGCTTCACTGAAGCTTTCTTT
NA | TRBJ1-2 | TRBD1 | TRBV6-5 | CASTLGTGDGYTF | TGTGCCAGCACCTTAGGGACAGGGGACGGCTACACCTTC
NA | TRBJ1-1 | TRBD1 | TRBV5-1 | CASSKRQGNTEAFF | TGCGCCAGCAGCAAACGACAGGGGAACACTGAAGCTTTCTTT
NA | TRBJ2-7 | TRBD1 | TRBV20-1 | CSARDSYEQYF | TGCAGTGCCAGGGACAGCTACGAGCAGTACTTC
NA | TRBJ1-2 | TRBD1 | TRBV7-2 | CASSSSPQLDRGRGYTF | TGTGCCAGCAGCTCCTCACCTCAATTGGACAGGGGTAGGGGCTACACCTTC
NA | TRBJ1-1 | NA | TRBV11-2 | CASSPSGGTEAFF | TGTGCCAGCAGCCCATCGGGGGGCACTGAAGCTTTCTTT
NA | TRBJ1-1 | NA | TRBV7-9 | CASSLGGMNTEAFF | TGTGCCAGCAGCCTGGGAGGAATGAACACTGAAGCTTTCTTT
once | TRBJ2-1 | NA | TRBV9 | CASSVGVGGNEQFF | TGTGCCAGCAGCGTAGGAGTAGGAGGAAATGAGCAGTTCTTC
NA | TRBJ2-2 | TRBD2 | TRBV28 | CASSFSGGWTGELFF | TGTGCCAGCAGTTTCTCGGGGGGTTGGACCGGGGAGCTGTTTTTT
NA | TRBJ1-1 | TRBD1 | TRBV6-5 | CASSFGLGTGITEAFF | TGTGCCAGCAGTTTTGGCCTCGGGACAGGGATCACTGAAGCTTTCTTT
NA | TRBJ2-7 | TRBD2 | TRBV7-2 | CASSLRLAETYEQYF | TGTGCCAGCAGCCTGAGACTAGCGGAAACCTACGAGCAGTACTTC
NA | TRBJ2-3 | NA | TRBV27 | CASSLYGGSRDTQYF | TGTGCCAGCAGTTTATATGGAGGGAGCAGAGATACGCAGTATTTT
NA | TRBJ1-1 | NA | TRBV16 | CASSQTVNTEAFF | TGTGCCAGCAGCCAAACAGTGAACACTGAAGCTTTCTTT
once | TRBJ1-2 | TRBD1 | TRBV5-1 | CASSPDRGQGYTF | TGCGCCAGCAGTCCAGACAGGGGGCAAGGCTACACCTTC
NA | TRBJ1-3 | NA | TRBV12-3/TRBV12-4 | CASSLLGNTIYF | TGTGCCAGCAGTTTACTGGGAAACACCATATATTTT
NA | TRBJ1-2 | TRBD1 | TRBV6-5 | CASSYSVTGDGYTF | TGTGCCAGCAGTTACTCGGTGACAGGGGACGGCTACACCTTC
NA | TRBJ1-5 | TRBD1 | TRBV7-2 | CASSKKTGDQPQHF | TGTGCCAGCAGCAAGAAAACAGGGGATCAGCCCCAGCATTTT
NA | TRBJ2-1 | TRBD2 | TRBV7-2 | CASSNPWSGGPANEQFF | TGTGCCAGCAGCAATCCTTGGTCGGGAGGGCCCGCGAATGAGCAGTTCTTC
NA | TRBJ1-1 | TRBD1 | TRBV9 | CASSVGQGAWNTEAFF | TGTGCCAGCAGCGTAGGACAGGGTGCCTGGAACACTGAAGCTTTCTTT
NA | TRBJ2-7 | TRBD1 | TRBV18 | CASSPIDRGYHEQYF | TGTGCCAGCTCACCCATAGACAGGGGTTACCACGAGCAGTACTTC
NA | TRBJ2-7 | TRBD2 | TRBV12-5 | CASGPRGGRYEQYF | TGTGCTAGTGGTCCCCGGGGCGGGAGGTACGAGCAGTACTTC
NA | TRBJ1-6 | TRBD1 | TRBV27 | CASSLTGTDHSPLHF | TGTGCCAGCAGCTTAACCGGGACAGATCATTCACCCCTCCACTTT
NA | TRBJ2-5 | TRBD1 | TRBV27 | CASSPRDRRAIQETQYF | TGTGCCAGCAGTCCAAGGGACAGGAGGGCGATTCAAGAGACCCAGTACTTC
once | TRBJ1-1 | NA | TRBV6-5 | CASSILTSGNTEAFF | TGTGCCAGCAGTATCCTCACCTCAGGGAACACTGAAGCTTTCTTT
NA | TRBJ2-1 | NA | TRBV7-8 | CASSRLGQGTRNEQFF | TGTGCCAGCAGCCGACTCGGGCAGGGGACCCGCAATGAGCAGTTCTTC
NA | TRBJ2-7 | TRBD1 | TRBV4-1 | CASSQARQGFYEQYF | TGCGCCAGCAGCCAAGCCCGACAGGGATTCTACGAGCAGTACTTC
few | TRBJ1-2 | TRBD1 | TRBV19 | CASSTQGAGYGYTF | TGTGCCAGTAGTACGCAGGGGGCCGGCTATGGCTACACCTTC
NA | TRBJ1-4 | NA | TRBV11-2 | CASSLDATWGGITNEKLFF | TGTGCCAGCAGCTTAGATGCCACCTGGGGGGGTATAACTAATGAAAAACTGTTTTTT
NA | TRBJ2-3 | NA | TRBV7-5 | CARSTRKTSGRPYTDTQYF | TGTGCCAGAAGCACACGAAAGACTAGCGGGAGGCCGTACACAGATACGCAGTATTTT
NA | TRBJ1-6 | TRBD1 | TRBV6-5 | CASSTHRGRNSPLHF | TGTGCCAGCAGTACACACAGGGGTAGAAATTCACCCCTCCACTTT
NA | TRBJ2-7 | NA | TRBV6-9 | CANHYLRKLTYEQYF | TGTGCCAACCACTATCTGCGGAAACTAACCTACGAGCAGTACTTC
NA | TRBJ1-1 | NA | TRBV4-1 | CASSQRTANTEAFF | TGCGCCAGCAGCCAAAGGACAGCGAACACTGAAGCTTTCTTT
NA | TRBJ2-7 | NA | TRBV7-2 | CASSFRGAAYEQYF | TGTGCCAGCAGCTTCCGCGGGGCGGCCTACGAGCAGTACTTC